This is a list of T cell receptor beta chains from one sample in a study of T cells in pancreatic ductal adenocarcinoma. The method was immunoSEQ multiplex PCR; TCRdb's version includes in-frame clones alone and lacks a portion of them. The sample records 97,000 or so clones, 90% to 95% being singletons. Sequencing was done on a sample of PBMCs. The receptors shown here come from a human donor with pancreatic ductal adenocarcinoma. Each CDR3 is given with its conserved first and last residue. A D gene is named only where the DNA matches it firmly. Not every row has a clone size; where given, it reads once, few, many or a size class.

>NA|TRBJ2-7|TRBD2|TRBV10-1
CASSVRPLAGGSEQYF
TGCGCCAGCAGCGTCCGACCGCTAGCGGGAGGTTCCGAGCAGTACTTC
>once|TRBJ2-7|NA|TRBV28
CASSPDSFGYEQYF
TGTGCCAGCAGCCCTGACAGCTTCGGATACGAGCAGTACTTC
>NA|TRBJ1-1|NA|TRBV28
CASSLGEDTEAFF
TGTGCCAGCAGTTTGGGGGAGGACACTGAAGCTTTCTTT
>NA|TRBJ1-1|TRBD1|TRBV6-5
CASSPTRQGGTEAFF
TGTGCCAGCAGTCCTACCCGACAGGGGGGCACTGAAGCTTTCTTT
>NA|TRBJ2-7|TRBD2|TRBV11-2
CASSSGLAGSYEQYF
TGTGCCAGCAGCTCGGGACTAGCGGGCTCCTACGAGCAGTACTTC
>NA|TRBJ2-5|NA|TRBV7-9
CASSPQETQYF
TGTGCCAGCAGCCCTCAAGAGACCCAGTACTTC
>NA|TRBJ1-4|NA|TRBV28
CASSLSTTNEKLFF
TGTGCCAGCAGTCTAAGTACTACTAATGAAAAACTGTTTTTT
>NA|TRBJ2-5|TRBD2|TRBV2
CASSRGTSEETQYF
TGTGCCAGCTCGAGGGGGACTAGCGAAGAGACCCAGTACTTC
>NA|TRBJ1-4|NA|TRBV6-5
CASSYSRFDEKLFF
TGTGCCAGCAGTTACTCGAGATTTGATGAAAAACTGTTTTTT
>NA|TRBJ2-3|TRBD2|TRBV9
CASSPLAGVDTQYF
TGTGCCAGCAGCCCCCTGGCGGGAGTAGATACGCAGTATTTT
>NA|TRBJ2-7|NA|TRBV5-1
CASSSNSGSAYEQYF
TGCGCCAGCAGCTCGAATAGCGGAAGCGCCTACGAGCAGTACTTC
>NA|TRBJ2-3|NA|TRBV28
CASSPYGLGVTDTQYF
TGTGCCAGCAGTCCTTACGGACTCGGGGTCACAGATACGCAGTATTTT
>NA|TRBJ2-7|TRBD2|TRBV7-8
CASSLGLAGGVSSSYEQYF
TGTGCCAGCAGCTTAGGACTAGCGGGAGGCGTTTCAAGCTCCTACGAGCAGTACTTC
>few|TRBJ1-5|TRBD1|TRBV4-1
CASSQGTGALNQPQHF
TGCGCCAGCAGCCAAGGGACAGGGGCGCTCAATCAGCCCCAGCATTTT
>NA|TRBJ2-2|NA|TRBV5-1
CASSFYHGGELFF
TGCGCCAGCAGCTTTTACCACGGCGGGGAGCTGTTTTTT
>NA|TRBJ2-1|TRBD2|TRBV4-3
CASSQPSGSSREQFF
TGCGCCAGCAGCCAGCCTAGCGGGAGCTCCCGGGAGCAGTTCTTC
>NA|TRBJ2-3|NA|TRBV10-2
CASSGPGGTDTQYF
TGCGCCAGCAGTGGTCCAGGGGGCACAGATACGCAGTATTTT
>NA|TRBJ2-1|TRBD1|TRBV2
CASSEDRGLAGGEQFF
TGTGCCAGCAGTGAAGACAGGGGTCTAGCAGGGGGTGAGCAGTTCTTC
>once|TRBJ2-1|NA|TRBV5-1
CASSLVGGVSSYNEQFF
TGCGCCAGCAGCTTGGTCGGCGGGGTCAGCTCCTACAATGAGCAGTTCTTC
>once|TRBJ2-7|NA|TRBV7-9
CASSFQASEQYF
TGTGCCAGCAGCTTTCAGGCTTCCGAGCAGTACTTC
>NA|TRBJ1-2|NA|TRBV28
CASSLTSENGYTF
TGTGCCAGCAGTTTGACTTCTGAAAATGGCTACACCTTC
>once|TRBJ2-2|TRBD1|TRBV29-1
CSVAGQGAAGELFF
TGCAGCGTCGCGGGACAGGGGGCGGCCGGGGAGCTGTTTTTT
>NA|TRBJ2-7|NA|TRBV7-9
CASRGLRDPPVEQYF
TGTGCCAGCCGGGGGTTGCGGGACCCCCCTGTTGAGCAGTACTTC
>once|TRBJ1-4|TRBD1|TRBV30
CAWSKTGGSEKLFF
TGTGCCTGGAGTAAGACAGGGGGTAGTGAAAAACTGTTTTTT
>few|TRBJ1-1|NA|TRBV27
CASSFSGSNPRGRGTEAFF
TGTGCCAGCAGTTTCTCGGGGTCGAACCCACGCGGCAGGGGCACTGAAGCTTTCTTT
>NA|TRBJ2-5|NA|TRBV27
CASSVRGARGETQYF
TGTGCCAGCAGTGTCCGGGGGGCCAGGGGAGAGACCCAGTACTTC
>NA|TRBJ2-1|NA|TRBV5-1
CASSLILGYNEQFF
TGCGCCAGCAGCTTGATACTAGGGTACAATGAGCAGTTCTTC
>NA|TRBJ2-5|TRBD1|TRBV2
CASRPGQVQETQYF
TGTGCCAGCCGACCGGGACAGGTACAAGAGACCCAGTACTTC
>once|TRBJ2-1|NA|TRBV7-3
CASTSGSSSYNEQFF
TGTGCCAGCACCTCGGGGTCGAGCTCCTACAATGAGCAGTTCTTC
>few|TRBJ1-3|NA|TRBV5-1
CASSFEGMRGNTIYF
TGCGCCAGCAGCTTCGAGGGAATGAGGGGAAACACCATATATTTT
>NA|TRBJ2-7|NA|TRBV6-6
CASSRPTRGIYEQYF
TGTGCCAGCAGTCGCCCTACACGGGGAATCTACGAGCAGTACTTC
>NA|TRBJ2-3|TRBD1|TRBV30
CAWSGGGKSTDTQYF
TGTGCCTGGAGTGGAGGGGGCAAAAGCACAGATACGCAGTATTTT
>NA|TRBJ2-2|TRBD2|TRBV7-3
CASSLKPSGWGELFF
TGTGCCAGCAGCTTAAAGCCTAGCGGGTGGGGGGAGCTGTTTTTT
>NA|TRBJ1-4|NA|TRBV5-3
CARSLALGGFDEKLFF
TGTGCCAGAAGCTTGGCCTTGGGCGGGTTCGATGAAAAACTGTTTTTT
>NA|TRBJ2-7|TRBD2|TRBV18
CASSPLAGDEQYF
TGTGCCAGCTCACCTCTAGCGGGAGATGAGCAGTACTTC
>NA|TRBJ1-1|TRBD1|TRBV19
CASSARGKAFF
TGTGCCAGTAGCGCCAGGGGGAAAGCTTTCTTT
>NA|TRBJ2-3|TRBD1|TRBV18
CASSQTGTGNIDTQYF
TGTGCCAGCTCGCAGACCGGGACAGGGAATATTGATACGCAGTATTTT
>NA|TRBJ2-7|NA|TRBV7-3
CASSRQGGSYEQYF
TGTGCCAGCAGCCGCCAAGGAGGCTCCTACGAGCAGTACTTC
>NA|TRBJ2-3|NA|TRBV9
CASSAARDSNTDTQYF
TGTGCCAGCAGCGCCGCACGGGACTCCAACACAGATACGCAGTATTTT
>NA|TRBJ2-7|TRBD2|TRBV10-3
CAISDRTSGSYEQYF
TGTGCCATCAGTGACCGTACTAGCGGGTCCTACGAGCAGTACTTC
>NA|TRBJ1-1|TRBD1|TRBV18
CASSPNDGTGVFSEAFF
TGTGCCAGCTCACCGAACGACGGGACAGGGGTTTTCTCTGAAGCTTTCTTT
>NA|TRBJ2-7|TRBD2|TRBV25-1
CASSGLGGGSYEQYF
TGTGCCAGCAGTGGCCTGGGCGGGGGTTCCTACGAGCAGTACTTC
>NA|TRBJ2-7|NA|TRBV2
CASTNSPHEQYF
TGTGCCAGCACGAACTCCCCCCACGAGCAGTACTTC
>NA|TRBJ1-5|NA|TRBV4-3
CASSPTRGGQPQHF
TGCGCCAGCAGCCCGACTAGGGGCGGTCAGCCCCAGCATTTT
>NA|TRBJ1-4|TRBD1|TRBV28
CASKPGQGGKLFF
TGTGCCAGCAAACCGGGACAGGGGGGAAAACTGTTTTTT
>NA|TRBJ2-1|NA|TRBV5-1
CASSESGSYNEQFF
TGCGCCAGCAGCGAATCCGGGTCCTACAATGAGCAGTTCTTC
>once|TRBJ2-5|NA|TRBV11-1
CASIRTTTPGETQYF
TGTGCCAGCATCAGGACCACTACACCGGGGGAGACCCAGTACTTC
>NA|TRBJ1-4|NA|TRBV6-6
CASMRATNEKLFF
TGTGCCAGCATGAGGGCAACTAATGAAAAACTGTTTTTT